This T cell receptor (beta chain) was sequenced during a study of T-cell memory formation after mild COVID-19. At the level of the study: TCR clusters were mostly donor specific.

Study-level findings and limits: The finding that pre-infection memory included some responding clones suggested that cross-reactive memory joined.

As concerns this clonotype: The antigen remains unidentified.

5'RACE, which relied on constant-segment primers, yielded TCR alpha and TCR beta cDNA libraries carrying sample barcodes and UMIs. TCRdb ran MiXCR on the 5' RACE reads and lists one entry per CDR3 protein. The sample lists approximately 210,000 distinct CDR3 sequences, 15% to 20% occurring once. The CDR3 covers 15 residues. Germline V lookup: CDR1 ENHRY, CDR2 SYGVKD. J was trimmed by 8 bases and V by 2 bases; bases with no gene match: 4. This clonotype originated in an adult woman who had mild COVID-19 (a few samples of this study predate the infection). Cell type and time point are not known. V usage is TRBV10-3 and J usage is TRBJ2-1; 12 nucleotides agree with TRBD2. Sequencing used PBMCs or a T cell subset sorted from them (not recorded which). The CDR3 DNA follows: TGTGCCATCAGTGAGCTAGCGGGAGGGCCCTATGAGCAGTTCTTC. This codes for CAISELAGGPYEQFF.